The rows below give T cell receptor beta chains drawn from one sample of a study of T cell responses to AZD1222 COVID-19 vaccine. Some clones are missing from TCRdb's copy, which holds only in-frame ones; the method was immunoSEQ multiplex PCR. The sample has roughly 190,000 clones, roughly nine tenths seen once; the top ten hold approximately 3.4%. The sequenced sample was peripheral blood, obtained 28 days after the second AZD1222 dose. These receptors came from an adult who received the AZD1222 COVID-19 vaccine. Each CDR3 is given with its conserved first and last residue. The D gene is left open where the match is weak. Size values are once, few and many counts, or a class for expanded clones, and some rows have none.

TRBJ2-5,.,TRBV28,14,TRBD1,TGTGCCAGCAGTTTAGACGACACAGGGGGGACCCAGTACTTC,CASSLDDTGGTQYF
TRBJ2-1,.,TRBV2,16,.,TGTGCCAGCAGTGCCCCTGAGGCACAGACCTACAATGAGCAGTTCTTC,CASSAPEAQTYNEQFF
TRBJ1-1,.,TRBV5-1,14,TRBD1,TGCGCCAGCAGCTTCGGACAGGGTAACACTGAAGCTTTCTTT,CASSFGQGNTEAFF
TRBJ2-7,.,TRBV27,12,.,TGTGCCAGCGGACGCCAGGGATACGAGCAGTACTTC,CASGRQGYEQYF
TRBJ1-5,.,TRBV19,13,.,TGTGCCAGTAGCGCAGGGATTAATCAGCCCCAGCATTTT,CASSAGINQPQHF
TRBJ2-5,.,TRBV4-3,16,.,TGCGCCAGCAGCCAAGACGGGGGGCGCCCGTGGGAGACCCAGTACTTC,CASSQDGGRPWETQYF
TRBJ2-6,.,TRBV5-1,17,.,TGCGCCAGCAGCTTCACACAGGTGTCCTCTGGGGCCAACGTCCTGACTTTC,CASSFTQVSSGANVLTF
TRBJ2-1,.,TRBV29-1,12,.,TGCGCGGGACGGGCTTCCTACAATGAGCAGTTCTTC,CAGRASYNEQFF
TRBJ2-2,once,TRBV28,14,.,TGTGCCAGCAGTTTAAGCCTTCCCACCGGGGAGCTGTTTTTT,CASSLSLPTGELFF
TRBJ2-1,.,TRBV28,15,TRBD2,TGTGCCAGCAGCCCTGTGGCTAGCGGGAACTATGAGCAGTTCTTC,CASSPVASGNYEQFF
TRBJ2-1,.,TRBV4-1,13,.,TGCGCCAGCAGTTGGGGCCCCTCCAATGAGCAGTTCTTC,CASSWGPSNEQFF
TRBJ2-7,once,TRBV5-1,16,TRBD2,TGCGCCAGCAGCTTGGGGACTAGCGGGAGGGCCGACGAGCAGTACTTC,CASSLGTSGRADEQYF
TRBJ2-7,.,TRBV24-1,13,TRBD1,TGTGCCACCAGGACAGGGGTCGCCTACGAGCAGTACTTC,CATRTGVAYEQYF
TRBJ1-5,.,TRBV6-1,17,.,TGTGCCAGCAGTGGAACCTATACGCAGGGGAGCAATCAGCCCCAGCATTTT,CASSGTYTQGSNQPQHF
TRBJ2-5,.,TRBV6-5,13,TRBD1,TGTGCCAGCAGTCGGGACAGTTTGCAGACCCAGTACTTC,CASSRDSLQTQYF
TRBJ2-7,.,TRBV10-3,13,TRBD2,TGTGCCAGTCTAGCGGGACCCTCCTACGAGCAGTACTTC,CASLAGPSYEQYF
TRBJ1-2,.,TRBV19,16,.,TGTGCCAGTAGAAAGAAAGGGGAAAGAGCTAACTATGGCTACACCTTC,CASRKKGERANYGYTF
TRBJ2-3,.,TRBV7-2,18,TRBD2,TGTGCCAGCAGCCTCACGCCAGTCGGGGCGGGAGGGCCGCATACGCAGTATTTT,CASSLTPVGAGGPHTQYF
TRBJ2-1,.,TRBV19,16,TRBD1,TGTGCCAGTAGTATAGCCGGACAGGGAAGGTACAATGAGCAGTTCTTC,CASSIAGQGRYNEQFF
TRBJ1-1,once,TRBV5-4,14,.,TGTGCCAGCAGCTTCGGGGACCGTAACACTGAAGCTTTCTTT,CASSFGDRNTEAFF
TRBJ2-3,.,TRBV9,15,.,TGTGCCAGCAGCGGTGAGGGTAGTACAACAGATACGCAGTATTTT,CASSGEGSTTDTQYF
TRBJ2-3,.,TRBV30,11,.,TGTGCCTTTGACCCGGTAGATACGCAGTATTTT,CAFDPVDTQYF
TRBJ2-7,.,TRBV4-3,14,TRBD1,TGCGCCAGCAGCCTAGGGACAGGGAACTACGAGCAGTACTTC,CASSLGTGNYEQYF
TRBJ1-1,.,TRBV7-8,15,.,TGTGCCAGCAGCTTGAGGCCAGGCGAGGGGTCTGAAGCTTTCTTT,CASSLRPGEGSEAFF
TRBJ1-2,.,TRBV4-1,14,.,TGCGCCAGCAGCAGGACAGTGGAAATCTATGGCTACACCTTC,CASSRTVEIYGYTF
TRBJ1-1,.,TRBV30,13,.,TGTGCCTGGATACGGAGCGGGAACACTGAAGCTTTCTTT,CAWIRSGNTEAFF
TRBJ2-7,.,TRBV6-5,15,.,TGTGCCAGCAGAGCCAACCCGGGACGCACCTACGAGCAGTACTTC,CASRANPGRTYEQYF
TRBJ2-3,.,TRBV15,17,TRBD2,TGTGCCACCAGCAGAGATTACCTAGCGGAGATCACAGATACGCAGTATTTT,CATSRDYLAEITDTQYF
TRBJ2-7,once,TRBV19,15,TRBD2,TGTGCCAGTAGCCCAGCGGGAGGCCTTTCGCCCGAGCAGTACTTC,CASSPAGGLSPEQYF
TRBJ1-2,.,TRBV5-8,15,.,TGTGCCAGCAGCTTGGACCGGGCCAGGAGTAAGGGCTACACCTTC,CASSLDRARSKGYTF
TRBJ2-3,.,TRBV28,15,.,TGTGCCAGCAGTTTATTGCCCAGGGGCGGAGATACGCAGTATTTT,CASSLLPRGGDTQYF
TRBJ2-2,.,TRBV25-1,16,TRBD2,TGTGCCAGCAGTGGAAGACTAGCGGGCCCCGGTGGGGAGCTGTTTTTT,CASSGRLAGPGGELFF
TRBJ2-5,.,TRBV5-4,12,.,TGTGCCAGCAGCTTGGTTAAAGAGACCCAGTACTTC,CASSLVKETQYF
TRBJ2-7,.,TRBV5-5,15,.,TGTGCCAGCAGCCTAGGGCCCCTAGGGGCGGACGAGCAGTACTTC,CASSLGPLGADEQYF
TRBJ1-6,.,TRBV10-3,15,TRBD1,TGTGCCATCAGTGGGGCCGGGACAGGGGGTTCACCCCTCCACTTT,CAISGAGTGGSPLHF
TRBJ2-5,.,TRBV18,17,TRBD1,TGTGCCAGCTCACCAATGGCAACCGGGACAGGGCAAGGGACCCAGTACTTC,CASSPMATGTGQGTQYF